One TCR beta chain is described in this entry. Cohorts were determined from participant-reported clinical history. The V segment lost 6 bases and the J segment 5 bases; nucleotides outside the gene matches: 8. The CDR3 totals 15 residues. In germline, CDR1 is SGHNT, CDR2 YYREEE (reference sequence). This record comes from a study of blood T cell repertoires in COVID-19. Study at large: Samples of COVID-19 (acute and convalescent) were obtained from the United States, Italy and Spain.

Measured with immunoSEQ multiplex PCR; TCRdb has only the in-frame clones, and not every one. This table has approximately 160,000 clones, roughly four fifths appearing once. The sequence came from a man in his fifties or sixties who had recovered from COVID-19. The specimen sequenced was PBMCs or T cells enriched from blood (not recorded which). The genes are TRBV5-4 and TRBJ2-3; 11 bases map to TRBD2. The CDR3 sequence is CASIQFGTSGDTQYF. The DNA of the CDR3 is TGTGCCAGCATTCAATTTGGGACTAGCGGAGATACGCAGTATTTT. The full variable domain, rest sourced from reference TRBV5-4 and TRBJ2-3, is ETGVTQSPTHLIKTRGQQVTLRCSSQSGHNTVSWYQQALGQGPQFIFQYYREEENGRGNFPPRFSGLQFPNYSSELNVNALELDDSALYLCASIQFGTSGDTQYFGPGTRLTVL.